Below, 2 T cell receptor beta chains from the same sample are listed, as sequenced in a study of cytomegalovirus exposure and HLA in healthy donors. The PCR had 60 Vbeta and 13 Jbeta primers. Assay used: immunoSEQ multiplex PCR; TCRdb lists only in-frame clones, some missing. Of more than 100,000 clones listed, around 72% are singletons. Sequencing was done on a sample of PBMCs. All receptors derive from a woman aged 40 to 55 in good health and CMV-seropositive.

This clone was counted only a few times. This sequence joins TRBV6-5 and TRBJ1-1; 8 positions agree with TRBD1. The CDR3 length is 13 residues. The V gene's germline CDR1 is MNHEY and CDR2 SVGAGI. Germline trimming cut 5 bases from V and 7 bases from J; bases unmatched to any gene: 6. As DNA, the CDR3 is TGTGCCAGCAGTGGCACCGGGACAGGTGAAGCTTTCTTT. It encodes CASSGTGTGEAFF.

The genes are TRBV5-8 and TRBJ1-2; TRBD1 is a possible D gene (5 bases). The CDR3 is 15 residues long. Germline V CDR1 and CDR2: SGHTS, YDEGEE. V was clipped by 6 bases and J by 2 bases, with 17 bases between them. CDR3 in amino acids: CASNPGGGVNYGYTF. CDR3 sequence (DNA): TGTGCCAGCAACCCTGGCGGAGGGGTCAACTATGGCTACACCTTC.